The rows below give T cell receptor beta chains drawn from one sample of a study of cytomegalovirus exposure and HLA in healthy donors. The protocol was immunoSEQ multiplex PCR, while the TCRdb copy is restricted to in-frame clones and leaves out a portion. The table has more than 200,000 clones, around 80% seen once; the top ten hold around 0.2%. The sequenced sample was PBMCs. The receptors derive from a girl aged 2 to 9 in good health and CMV-seronegative. The CDR3 runs from the conserved cysteine through the conserved F or W. A D gene is named only where the DNA matches it firmly. Size is stated for part of the rows, as once, few or many counts, or as a class when the clone is expanded.

abundance	v_gene	j_gene	d_gene	CDR3nt	CDR3aa
-	TRBV5-1	TRBJ1-3	-	TGCGCCAGCAGCTTGGAACCTGGGAGTCACTTTGATTTCGGCACCATATATTTT	CASSLEPGSHFDFGTIYF
-	TRBV11-3	TRBJ2-2	TRBD1	TGTGCCAGCAGCTTAGGCCGTTCGGACAGGGTCAATCGATTTGCCGGGGAGCTGTTTTTT	CASSLGRSDRVNRFAGELFF
-	TRBV9	TRBJ1-1	-	TGTGCCAGCAGCGCCCGGAAGGGGGGGGCGGACACTGAAGCTTTCTTT	CASSARKGGADTEAFF
-	TRBV7-9	TRBJ2-3	-	TGTGCCAGCAGCACGCGTGAGGAGGGAGATACGCAGTATTTT	CASSTREEGDTQYF
-	TRBV19	TRBJ1-6	TRBD1	TGTGCCAGTAGTATTTACAGGGGGCTATATTCACCCCTCCACTTT	CASSIYRGLYSPLHF
-	TRBV30	TRBJ2-1	-	TGTGCCTGGAAACAGGAGTTTTACAATGAGCAGTTCTTC	CAWKQEFYNEQFF
-	TRBV2	TRBJ1-5	-	TGTGCCAGCAGAGTAGAGCTACGAGGTTCTTATCAGCCCCAGCATTTT	CASRVELRGSYQPQHF
-	TRBV9	TRBJ1-4	TRBD1	TGTGCCAGCAGCGGCGGGGGAGGGACAGGGAATGAAAAACTGTTTTTT	CASSGGGGTGNEKLFF
few	TRBV19	TRBJ2-1	TRBD2	TGTGCCAGTAGTATGGGACTAGCGGGGGGATCCGCCTTGGGGGAGCAGTTCTTC	CASSMGLAGGSALGEQFF
once	TRBV27	TRBJ1-1	TRBD1	TGCGCCAGCAGCCTTTTACAGGGGACCACTGAAGCTTTCTTT	CASSLLQGTTEAFF
-	TRBV7-8	TRBJ2-1	-	TGTGCCAGCAGCTTGTCTAGAGTTTCCTACAATGAGCAGTTCTTC	CASSLSRVSYNEQFF
-	TRBV7-6	TRBJ1-4	TRBD1	TGTGCCAGCAGCTCCCAAGGGACAGGGAGACGTGAAAAACTGTTTTTT	CASSSQGTGRREKLFF
-	TRBV7-2	TRBJ2-5	TRBD1	TGTGCCAGCAGCTCCAGGGGGCGAAGGGAGACCCAGTACTTC	CASSSRGRRETQYF
-	TRBV4-1	TRBJ1-2	-	TGCGCCAGCAGCCGATCGCCCGACAGTTACTATGGCTACACCTTC	CASSRSPDSYYGYTF
-	TRBV5-1	TRBJ2-3	-	TGCGCCAGCAGCCCCGGAGGGGACCCCGGCACAGATACGCAGTATTTT	CASSPGGDPGTDTQYF
-	TRBV7-6	TRBJ2-7	TRBD1	TGTGCCAGCAGCCGGACAGGGGCTTACGAGCAGTACTTC	CASSRTGAYEQYF
-	TRBV6-1	TRBJ1-1	TRBD1	TGTGCCAGCAGTGGAACGCCGGGACAGGGGATTTCAGCTTTCTTT	CASSGTPGQGISAFF
once	TRBV7-9	TRBJ2-3	TRBD2	TGTGCCGGTGTTGTAGCGGGGGCAGATACGCAGTATTTT	CAGVVAGADTQYF
once	TRBV12-5	TRBJ2-3	-	TGTGCTAGTGGTTTTGAGGATACGCAGTATTTT	CASGFEDTQYF
-	TRBV7-9	TRBJ1-4	TRBD1	TGTGCCAGCAGCCCACCCGACAGGGCCCTTAATGAAAAACTGTTTTTT	CASSPPDRALNEKLFF
-	TRBV19	TRBJ1-2	TRBD1	TGTGCCAGTAGTACCGGGACAGGTGGCAGGTACTATGGCTACACCTTC	CASSTGTGGRYYGYTF
-	TRBV7-3	TRBJ2-1	TRBD2	TGTGCCAGCAGCTTAGCGGGGGGCTACAATGAGCAGTTCTTC	CASSLAGGYNEQFF
-	TRBV12-2	TRBJ2-2	-	TGTGCAAGTCACCCGACAGCTGGGGAGCTGTTTTTT	CASHPTAGELFF
-	TRBV5-4	TRBJ2-7	-	TGTGCCAGCAGCCAATTCAGTCACGAGCAGTACTTC	CASSQFSHEQYF
once	TRBV30	TRBJ1-2	TRBD1	TGTGCCAGATCGAGGGACAGGCGGTATGGCTACACCTTC	CARSRDRRYGYTF
-	TRBV19	TRBJ2-3	-	TGTGCCAGTAGTATAGCGGGGACAGATACGCAGTATTTT	CASSIAGTDTQYF
-	TRBV27	TRBJ1-1	TRBD1	TGTGCCAGCAGTTTAGCGGCAGGGGGCCTTTCCTACACTGAAGCTTTCTTT	CASSLAAGGLSYTEAFF
-	TRBV10-1	TRBJ1-1	-	TGCGCCAGCAGTGAGTCGGAGGCGGCTGAAGCTTTCTTT	CASSESEAAEAFF
-	TRBV6-6	TRBJ1-5	-	TGTGCCAGCAGACAGACAGGAGATAGCAATCAGCCCCAGCATTTT	CASRQTGDSNQPQHF
few	TRBV5-6	TRBJ2-7	-	TGTGCCAGCAGCCCATCTATAACCTACGAGCAGTACTTC	CASSPSITYEQYF
-	TRBV19	TRBJ1-5	TRBD1	TGTGCCAGTAGTGGCAGACAGGGGGAACAGCCCCAGCATTTT	CASSGRQGEQPQHF
-	TRBV19	TRBJ1-2	-	TGTGCCAGTAACACAGGGTTCTATGGCTACACCTTC	CASNTGFYGYTF
-	TRBV4-2	TRBJ1-3	-	TGTGCCAGCAGACAAGTCCCTACAGGGACTGGAAACACCATATATTTT	CASRQVPTGTGNTIYF
few	TRBV19	TRBJ2-3	TRBD2	TGTGCCAGTAGTGACCTAGCGGGGGCGGCAGATACGCAGTATTTT	CASSDLAGAADTQYF
-	TRBV5-1	TRBJ2-5	-	TGCGCCAGCAGCTTGGGCGCAGGGATTAGGGAGACCCAGTACTTC	CASSLGAGIRETQYF
-	TRBV7-9	TRBJ1-1	-	TGTGCCAGCAGCTTAGGGGTCCGGGGGGCCATGAACACTGAAGCTTTCTTT	CASSLGVRGAMNTEAFF
-	TRBV2	TRBJ2-3	TRBD2	TGTGCCAGCAGGTCGTTCAGCGGGGTCACAGATACGCAGTATTTT	CASRSFSGVTDTQYF
-	TRBV5-5	TRBJ2-3	TRBD2	TGTGCCAGCAGCTTTTCCCCCGGGAGGAAGCAGTATTTT	CASSFSPGRKQYF
-	TRBV5-1	TRBJ1-2	TRBD1	TGCGCCAGCAGCACGATCACAGGGGACTATGGCTACACCTTC	CASSTITGDYGYTF
once	TRBV2	TRBJ1-2	-	TGTGCCAGCAGTGAAGGGGGGGTATGGGACTACACCTTC	CASSEGGVWDYTF
-	TRBV6-6	TRBJ2-7	-	TGTGCCAGCAGTTTTACATCCAGCTCCTACGAGCAGTACTTC	CASSFTSSSYEQYF
-	TRBV14	TRBJ2-7	-	TGTGCCAGCAGCCAGGGGGCCAGAGGGCAGTACTTC	CASSQGARGQYF
-	TRBV6-1	TRBJ1-2	-	TGTGCCAGCAGTGACAGGGATGAATATGGCTACACCTTC	CASSDRDEYGYTF
-	TRBV4-1	TRBJ1-1	TRBD1	TGCGCCAGCAGCCTAACAGGGGCCACTGAAGCTTTCTTT	CASSLTGATEAFF
-	TRBV2	TRBJ2-1	-	TGTGCCAGCAGTGTCTTGGCGAGGAACGAGCAGTTCTTC	CASSVLARNEQFF
-	TRBV10-3	TRBJ2-7	TRBD1	TGTGCCATCAGTGCAGTACAGGGGGAGGCGCAGTACTTC	CAISAVQGEAQYF
few	TRBV5-6	TRBJ1-2	-	TGTGCCAGCAGCCTACGGGGAGGGAAGGGCTATGGCTACACCTTC	CASSLRGGKGYGYTF
-	TRBV7-9	TRBJ1-6	TRBD1	TGTGCCAGCAGCTTGCAGGGGGCGCTTGATAATTCACCCCTCCACTTT	CASSLQGALDNSPLHF
-	TRBV6-5	TRBJ1-1	-	TGTGCCAGCAGTTACTCGACACAGGGTGACACTGAAGCTTTCTTT	CASSYSTQGDTEAFF
-	TRBV5-6	TRBJ2-3	TRBD1	TGTGCCAGCAGCTCGGATGGACAGGGCACAGATACGCAGTATTTT	CASSSDGQGTDTQYF
-	TRBV5-4	TRBJ1-2	-	TGTGCCAGCAGCTTGGCCACAAATAACTATGGCTACACCTTC	CASSLATNNYGYTF
few	TRBV9	TRBJ2-1	TRBD2	TGTGCCACCCTCTTGACGGCGGGGGACAATGAGCAGTTCTTC	CATLLTAGDNEQFF
-	TRBV27	TRBJ2-7	-	TGTGCCAGCAGTCTAACAGGTTCCTACGAGCAGTACTTC	CASSLTGSYEQYF
-	TRBV7-6	TRBJ2-1	TRBD2	TGTGCCAGCAGCTTACCGACGGGGGGGCAGTTCTTC	CASSLPTGGQFF
few	TRBV5-1	TRBJ2-2	TRBD2	TGCGCCAGCAGCTCATTAGCGGGAGCTTCGAACACCGGGGAGCTGTTTTTT	CASSSLAGASNTGELFF
-	TRBV7-9	TRBJ2-1	-	TGTTCCAGCAGCTTAGTGGGGCTTATAAATGAGCAGTTCTTC	CSSSLVGLINEQFF